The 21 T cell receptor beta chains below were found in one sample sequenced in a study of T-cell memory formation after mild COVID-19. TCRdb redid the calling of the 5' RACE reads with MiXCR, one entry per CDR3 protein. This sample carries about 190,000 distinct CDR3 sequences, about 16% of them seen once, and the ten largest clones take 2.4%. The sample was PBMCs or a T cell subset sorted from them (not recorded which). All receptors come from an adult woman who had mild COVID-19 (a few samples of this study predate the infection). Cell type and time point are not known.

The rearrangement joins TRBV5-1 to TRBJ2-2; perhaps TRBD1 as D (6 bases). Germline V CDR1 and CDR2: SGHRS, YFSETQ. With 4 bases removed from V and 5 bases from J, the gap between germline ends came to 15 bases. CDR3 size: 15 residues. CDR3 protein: CASSPGQTATGELFF. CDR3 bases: TGCGCCAGCAGCCCTGGACAGACTGCTACCGGGGAGCTGTTTTTT. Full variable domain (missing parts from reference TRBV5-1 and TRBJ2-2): KAGVTQTPRYLIKTRGQQVTLSCSPISGHRSVSWYQQTPGQGLQFLFEYFSETQRNKGNFPGRFSGRQFSNSRSEMNVSTLELGDSALYLCASSPGQTATGELFFGEGSRLTVL.

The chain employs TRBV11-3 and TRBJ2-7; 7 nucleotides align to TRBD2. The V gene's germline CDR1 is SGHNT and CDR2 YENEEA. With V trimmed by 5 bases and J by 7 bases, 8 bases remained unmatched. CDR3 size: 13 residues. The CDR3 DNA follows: TGTGCCAGCAGCCTCGGGGCCGGGGGGGAGCAGTACTTC. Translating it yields CASSLGAGGEQYF.

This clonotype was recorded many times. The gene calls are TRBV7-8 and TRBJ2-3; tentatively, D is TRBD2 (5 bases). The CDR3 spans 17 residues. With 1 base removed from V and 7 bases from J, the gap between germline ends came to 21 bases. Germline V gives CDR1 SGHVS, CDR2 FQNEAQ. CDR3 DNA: TGTGCCAGCAGCTTAGTTGTGAGGGCCACGAAAAAGAATACGCAGTATTTT. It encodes CASSLVVRATKKNTQYF.

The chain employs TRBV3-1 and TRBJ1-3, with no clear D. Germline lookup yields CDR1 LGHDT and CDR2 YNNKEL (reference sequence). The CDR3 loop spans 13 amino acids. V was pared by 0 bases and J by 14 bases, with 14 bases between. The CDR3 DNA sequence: TGTGCCAGCAGCCAAGACAGCCCAACGGTGCTATATTTT. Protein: CASSQDSPTVLYF.

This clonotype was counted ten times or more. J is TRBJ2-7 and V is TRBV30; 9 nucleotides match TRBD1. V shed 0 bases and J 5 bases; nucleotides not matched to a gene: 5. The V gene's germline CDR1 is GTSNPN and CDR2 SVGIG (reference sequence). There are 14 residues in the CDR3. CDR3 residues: CAWSVQGALHEQYF. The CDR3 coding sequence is TGTGCCTGGAGTGTACAGGGGGCGCTCCACGAGCAGTACTTC.

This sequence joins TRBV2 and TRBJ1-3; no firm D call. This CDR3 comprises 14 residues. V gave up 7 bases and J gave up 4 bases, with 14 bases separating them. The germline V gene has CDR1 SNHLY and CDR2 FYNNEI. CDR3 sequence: CASTGLQRGNTIYF. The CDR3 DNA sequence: TGTGCCAGCACCGGCTTGCAGCGAGGAAACACCATATATTTT.

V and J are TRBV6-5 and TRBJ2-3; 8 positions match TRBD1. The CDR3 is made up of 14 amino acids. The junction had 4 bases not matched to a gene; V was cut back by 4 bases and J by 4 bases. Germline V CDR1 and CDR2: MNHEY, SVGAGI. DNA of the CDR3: TGTGCCAGCAGTTCCCGGACAGGGCCAGATACGCAGTATTTT. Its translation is CASSSRTGPDTQYF.

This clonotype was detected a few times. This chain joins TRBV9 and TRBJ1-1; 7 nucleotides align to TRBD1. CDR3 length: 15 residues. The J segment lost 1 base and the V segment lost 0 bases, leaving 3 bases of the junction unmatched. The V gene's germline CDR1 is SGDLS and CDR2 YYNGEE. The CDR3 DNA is TGTGCCAGCAGCGTAGCTGGGACAGAGAACACTGAAGCTTTCTTT. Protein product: CASSVAGTENTEAFF. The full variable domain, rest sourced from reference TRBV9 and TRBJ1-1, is DSGVTQTPKHLITATGQRVTLRCSPRSGDLSVYWYQQSLDQGLQFLIQYYNGEERAKGNILERFSAQQFPDLHSELNLSSLELGDSALYFCASSVAGTENTEAFFGQGTRLTVV.

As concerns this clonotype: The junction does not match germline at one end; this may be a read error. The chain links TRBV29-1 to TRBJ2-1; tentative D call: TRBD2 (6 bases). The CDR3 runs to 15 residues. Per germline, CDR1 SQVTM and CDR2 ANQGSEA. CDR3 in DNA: TGCAGCGTTGAATTCTTCCGGGAGTTCTACAATGAGCAATTCTTC. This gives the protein CSVEFFREFYNEQFF.

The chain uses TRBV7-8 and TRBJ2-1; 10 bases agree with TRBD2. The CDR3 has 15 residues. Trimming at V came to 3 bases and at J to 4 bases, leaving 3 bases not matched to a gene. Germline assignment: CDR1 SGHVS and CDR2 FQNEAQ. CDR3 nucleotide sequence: TGTGCCAGCAGCTTCAGGACTAGCGGTTACAATGAGCAGTTCTTC. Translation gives CASSFRTSGYNEQFF.

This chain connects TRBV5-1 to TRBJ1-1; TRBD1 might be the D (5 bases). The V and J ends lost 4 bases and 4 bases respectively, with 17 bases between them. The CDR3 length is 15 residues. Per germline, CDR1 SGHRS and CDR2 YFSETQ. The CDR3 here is CASSPGPEEGTEAFF. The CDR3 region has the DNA TGCGCCAGCAGCCCGGGACCAGAGGAGGGCACTGAAGCTTTCTTT.

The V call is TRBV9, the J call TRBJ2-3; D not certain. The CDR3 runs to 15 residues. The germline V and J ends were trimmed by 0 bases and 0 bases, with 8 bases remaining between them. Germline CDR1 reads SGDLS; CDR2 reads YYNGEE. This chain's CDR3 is CASSVDQPSTDTQYF. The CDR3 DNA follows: TGTGCCAGCAGCGTAGACCAACCTAGCACAGATACGCAGTATTTT.

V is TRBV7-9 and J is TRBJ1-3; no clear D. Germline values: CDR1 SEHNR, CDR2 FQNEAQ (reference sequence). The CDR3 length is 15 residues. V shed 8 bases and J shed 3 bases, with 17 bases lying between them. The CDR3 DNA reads TGTGCCAGCGACATTATGGGAGGGCGTGGAAACACCATATATTTT. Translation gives CASDIMGGRGNTIYF.

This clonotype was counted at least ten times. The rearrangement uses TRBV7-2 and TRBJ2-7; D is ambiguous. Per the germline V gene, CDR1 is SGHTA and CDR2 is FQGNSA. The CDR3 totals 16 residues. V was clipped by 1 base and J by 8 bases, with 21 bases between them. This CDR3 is CASSLGSLPPLAQQYF. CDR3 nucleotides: TGTGCCAGCAGCTTAGGGTCCCTACCCCCATTGGCCCAGCAGTACTTC.

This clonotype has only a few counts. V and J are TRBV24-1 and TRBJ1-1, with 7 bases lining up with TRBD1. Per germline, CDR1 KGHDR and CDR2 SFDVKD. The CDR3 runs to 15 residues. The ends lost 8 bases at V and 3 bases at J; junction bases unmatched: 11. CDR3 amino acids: CATTPQGPEYTEAFF. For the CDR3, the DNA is TGTGCCACCACCCCACAGGGGCCAGAGTACACTGAAGCTTTCTTT.

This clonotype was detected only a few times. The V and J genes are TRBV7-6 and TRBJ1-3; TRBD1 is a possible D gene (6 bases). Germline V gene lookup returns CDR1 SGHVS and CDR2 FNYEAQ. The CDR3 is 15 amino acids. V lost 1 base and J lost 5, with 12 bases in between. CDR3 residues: CASSLEGRGRNTIYF. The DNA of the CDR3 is TGTGCCAGCAGCTTAGAAGGCAGGGGTAGAAACACCATATATTTT.

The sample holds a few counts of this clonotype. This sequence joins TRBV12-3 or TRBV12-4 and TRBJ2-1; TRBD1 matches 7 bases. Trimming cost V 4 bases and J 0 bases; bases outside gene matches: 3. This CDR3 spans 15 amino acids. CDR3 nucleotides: TGTGCCAGCAGTTACCGACAGGGCTCCTACAATGAGCAGTTCTTC. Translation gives CASSYRQGSYNEQFF.

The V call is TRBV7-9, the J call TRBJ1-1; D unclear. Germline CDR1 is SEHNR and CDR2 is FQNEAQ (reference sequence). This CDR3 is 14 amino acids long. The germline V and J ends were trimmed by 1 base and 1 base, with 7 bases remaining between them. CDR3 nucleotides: TGTGCCAGCAGCTTAGAAGCAACGAACACTGAAGCTTTCTTT. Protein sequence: CASSLEATNTEAFF.

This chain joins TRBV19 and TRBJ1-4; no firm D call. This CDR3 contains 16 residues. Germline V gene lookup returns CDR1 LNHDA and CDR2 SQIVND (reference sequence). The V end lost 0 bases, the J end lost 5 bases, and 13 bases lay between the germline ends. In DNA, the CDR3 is TGTGCCAGTAGTATAGATCTCGGCAGCTGGAATGAAAAACTGTTTTTT. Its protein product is CASSIDLGSWNEKLFF.

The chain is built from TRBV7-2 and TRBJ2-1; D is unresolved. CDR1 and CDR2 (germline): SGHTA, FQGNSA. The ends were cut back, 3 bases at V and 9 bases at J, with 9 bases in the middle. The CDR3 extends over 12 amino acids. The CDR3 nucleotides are TGTGCCAGCAGCTTTAGGGTGGGTGAGCAGTTCTTC. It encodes CASSFRVGEQFF.

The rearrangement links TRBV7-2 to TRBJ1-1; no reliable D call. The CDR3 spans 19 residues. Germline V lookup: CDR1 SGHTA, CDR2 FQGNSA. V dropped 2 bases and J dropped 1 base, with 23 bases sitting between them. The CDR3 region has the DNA TGTGCCAGCAGCTTATGGGCCCGTACCTTCCAGCCTGGGAACACTGAAGCTTTCTTT. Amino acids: CASSLWARTFQPGNTEAFF.